This T cell receptor beta chain was profiled in a study of metastatic and nonmetastatic thyroid tumors. Study at large: The study looked at repertoires side by side in blood and in tumor or nodule tissue from malignant and benign thyroid patients.

Study-wide findings and caveats: Benign nodules reportedly had significantly lower TCR beta diversity than malignant thyroid tumors in blood and tumor.

As to this clone: As yet, its antigen is unknown.

None of the patients had undergone any treatment ahead of thyroid surgery. Per the original methods: Construction of a distant-metastasis classifier for papillary thyroid cancer relied on CDR3 differences across clinicopathological groups. With MiXCR, TCRdb called clones anew from the PCR reads. The V and J calls come from TCRdb's annotation, not from the publication. The table lists about 14,000 clones, approximately 28% of them singletons, with about 19% in the top ten. The TCR originated in a female donor with papillary thyroid cancer or a benign thyroid nodule (not recorded which). Some clones in this sample may be carry-over from other donors' samples. The specimen sequenced was tumor tissue.

The CDR3 loop reads CAISVREAAYNEQFF. CDR3 DNA sequence: TGTGCCATCAGTGTGAGGGAGGCAGCCTACAATGAGCAGTTCTTC. V gene TRBV10-3 combines with J gene TRBJ2-1; tentatively, D is TRBD2 (6 bases). Germline V gene sequence: CDR1 ENHRY, CDR2 SYGVKD. This CDR3 comprises 15 residues. V gave up 4 bases and J gave up 2 bases, with 12 bases separating them.